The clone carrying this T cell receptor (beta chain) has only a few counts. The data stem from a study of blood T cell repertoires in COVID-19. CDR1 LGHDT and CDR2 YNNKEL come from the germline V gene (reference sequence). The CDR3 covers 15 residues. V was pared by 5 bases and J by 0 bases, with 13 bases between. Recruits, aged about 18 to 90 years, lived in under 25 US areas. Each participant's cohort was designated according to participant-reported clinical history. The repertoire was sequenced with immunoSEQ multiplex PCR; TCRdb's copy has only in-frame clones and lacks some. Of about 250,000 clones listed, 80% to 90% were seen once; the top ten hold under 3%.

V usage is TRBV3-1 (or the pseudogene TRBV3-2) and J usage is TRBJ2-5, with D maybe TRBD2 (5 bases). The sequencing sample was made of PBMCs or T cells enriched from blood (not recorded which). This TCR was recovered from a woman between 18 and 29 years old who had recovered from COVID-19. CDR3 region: CASSSRGTYQETQYF. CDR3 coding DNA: TGTGCCAGCAGCTCACGGGGAACCTACCAAGAGACCCAGTACTTC.